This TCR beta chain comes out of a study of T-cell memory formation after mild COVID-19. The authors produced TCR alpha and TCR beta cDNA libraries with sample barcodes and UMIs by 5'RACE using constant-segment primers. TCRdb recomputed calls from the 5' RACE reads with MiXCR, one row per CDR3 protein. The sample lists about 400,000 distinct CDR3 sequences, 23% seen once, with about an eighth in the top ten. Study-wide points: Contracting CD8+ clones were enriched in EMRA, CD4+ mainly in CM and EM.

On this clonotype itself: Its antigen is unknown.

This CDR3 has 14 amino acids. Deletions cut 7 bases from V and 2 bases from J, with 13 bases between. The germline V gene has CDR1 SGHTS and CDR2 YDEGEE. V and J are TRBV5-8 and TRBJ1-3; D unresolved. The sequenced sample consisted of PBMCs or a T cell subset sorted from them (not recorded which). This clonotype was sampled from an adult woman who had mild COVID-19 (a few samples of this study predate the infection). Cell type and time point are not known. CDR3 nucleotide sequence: TGTGCCAGCGTCATTGGGAGGGCTGGAAACACCATATATTTT. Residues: CASVIGRAGNTIYF.